The 25 T cell receptor beta chains below all came from one sample that was sequenced in a study of T cells after yellow fever vaccination. TCRdb redid the calling of the 5' RACE reads with MiXCR, one entry per CDR3 protein. This table has some 500,000 distinct CDR3 sequences, approximately 15% appearing once. The input for sequencing was PBMCs, taken on the day of the yellow fever booster vaccination. The receptor source for this set is a man younger than 40 who received the YFV17D yellow fever vaccine.

This chain connects TRBV30 to TRBJ2-1; D remains ambiguous. The germline V gene encodes CDR1 GTSNPN and CDR2 SVGIG (reference sequence). The CDR3 runs 14 residues. The V and J ends lost 0 bases and 12 bases respectively, with 18 bases between them. CDR3 sequence reads: CAWSVQTATVGQFF. The DNA for the CDR3 is TGTGCCTGGAGTGTACAAACAGCCACAGTGGGGCAGTTCTTC.

This clonotype has more than one count but fewer than ten. The chain links TRBV7-2 to TRBJ2-5, with a weak D call TRBD1 (5 bases). V was cut by 5 bases and J by 5 bases, with 12 bases left in between. This CDR3 region has 13 residues. Germline values: CDR1 SGHTA, CDR2 FQGNSA. DNA for the CDR3: TGTGCCAGCAGCGGGGCCGGTCAGGAGACCCAGTACTTC. As protein: CASSGAGQETQYF.

There are a few counts of this clonotype. The chain joins TRBV7-2 to TRBJ2-5; the D is unclear. CDR3 length: 15 residues. Germline V gene lookup returns CDR1 SGHTA and CDR2 FQGNSA. Trimming shortened V by 1 base and J by 0 bases, and 9 bases separated the two germline ends. CDR3 DNA: TGTGCCAGCAGCTTAGGGTCCCACGACCAAGAGACCCAGTACTTC. It translates to CASSLGSHDQETQYF.

J is TRBJ2-3 and V is TRBV10-3, with 13 positions matching TRBD2. Germline V CDR1 and CDR2: ENHRY, SYGVKD. This CDR3 has 18 residues. The CDR3 bases are TGTGTTTCCAGGACAGGCACTAGCGGGAGGGCCTCGACAGATACGCAGTATTTT. Protein product: CVSRTGTSGRASTDTQYF.

This clonotype was counted ten times or more. V usage is TRBV7-2 and J usage is TRBJ2-5; weak D call: TRBD2 (6 bases). CDR3 size: 16 residues. Germline CDR1 and CDR2: SGHTA and FQGNSA. V was pared by 1 base and J by 0 bases, with 12 bases between. CDR3 sequence (DNA): TGTGCCAGCAGCTTAGGGCGGGGCGGGAACCAAGAGACCCAGTACTTC. This sequence encodes CASSLGRGGNQETQYF.

The chain carries TRBV3-1 and TRBJ2-7; 7 nucleotides agree with TRBD2. V dropped 4 bases and J dropped 2; count of bases not matched to a gene: 8. The CDR3 length is 15 residues. CDR1 is LGHDT and CDR2 is YNNKEL in the germline V gene (reference sequence). The CDR3 loop is CASSPGLIKTYEQYF. The CDR3 region has the DNA TGTGCCAGCAGCCCGGGACTAATCAAAACCTACGAGCAGTACTTC.

This clonotype was seen a handful of times. V and J are TRBV10-3 and TRBJ2-4; 7 bases agree with TRBD2. The V gene's germline CDR1 is ENHRY and CDR2 SYGVKD. V gave up 3 bases and J gave up 8 bases; unmatched junction bases: 4. This CDR3 has 13 amino acids. CDR3 DNA sequence: TGTGCCATCAGTGAAATGGGGAGGGACATTCAGTACTTC. It yields the protein CAISEMGRDIQYF.

The chain employs TRBV7-9 and TRBJ2-1; 9 positions match TRBD1. V dropped 5 bases and J dropped 7; count of bases not matched to a gene: 12. The CDR3 contains 16 residues. The germline CDR1 and CDR2 sequences are SEHNR and FQNEAQ (reference sequence). The CDR3 DNA follows: TGTGCCAGCAGCAACGATGCCGGGACAGGGTCGAATGAGCAGTTCTTC. Translating it yields CASSNDAGTGSNEQFF.

The rearrangement joins TRBV20-1 to TRBJ2-1; tentative D call: TRBD2 (5 bases). Trimming removed 5 bases at V and 0 bases at J, with 20 bases between. Germline V lookup: CDR1 DFQATT, CDR2 SNEGSKA (reference sequence). The CDR3 has 17 residues. This CDR3 is CSASQQDSESSYNEQFF. The CDR3 coding sequence is TGCAGTGCTTCCCAGCAGGACTCCGAGAGCTCCTACAATGAGCAGTTCTTC.

This clonotype has only a few counts. The CDR3 nucleotides read TGCAGCGGGGGGACAGGAAGGGGCGAGCAGTACTTC. Its translation is CSGGTGRGEQYF. The V and J genes are TRBV29-1 and TRBJ2-7; 8 nucleotides match TRBD1. The V and J ends lost 7 bases and 6 bases, in that order; junction bases with no gene match: 8. The germline V gene has CDR1 SQVTM and CDR2 ANQGSEA. The CDR3 runs 12 residues.

This clonotype was picked up many times. V and J are TRBV20-1 and TRBJ1-2; D unclear. The CDR3 covers 13 residues. Trimming left V 5 bases short and J 4 bases short, with 14 bases between. Looked up from germline, CDR1 is DFQATT and CDR2 is SNEGSKA (reference sequence). The CDR3 reads CSAQAGILYGYTF. CDR3 DNA sequence: TGCAGTGCTCAAGCAGGAATACTCTATGGCTACACCTTC.

This clonotype was seen only a few times. This chain connects TRBV3-1 to TRBJ2-7; D not certain. The CDR3 length is 13 residues. The germline CDR1 and CDR2 sequences are LGHDT and YNNKEL (reference sequence). V dropped 2 bases and J dropped 3 bases, with 8 bases sitting between them. CDR3 sequence reads: CASSQTYHYEQYF. The CDR3 nucleotides read TGTGCCAGCAGCCAAACTTACCACTACGAGCAGTACTTC.

This clonotype has more than one count but fewer than ten. The chain uses TRBV5-1 and TRBJ2-7; 7 bases match TRBD2. Losses at the gene ends were 2 bases for V and 3 bases for J; bases not matched to a gene: 8. The CDR3 totals 15 residues. Germline-derived CDR1 and CDR2 are SGHRS and YFSETQ. CDR3 protein: CASSFDGRDFYEQYF. In nucleotides, the CDR3 is TGCGCCAGCAGCTTTGATGGGAGGGACTTCTACGAGCAGTACTTC.

This chain joins TRBV19 and TRBJ1-1, with 8 bases that match TRBD1. Germline values: CDR1 LNHDA, CDR2 SQIVND (reference sequence). The ends lost 5 bases at V and 6 bases at J; junction bases unmatched: 14. There are 16 residues in the CDR3. CDR3 amino acids: CASSVARQGIFAEAFF. CDR3 bases: TGTGCCAGTAGTGTGGCGAGACAGGGGATCTTCGCTGAAGCTTTCTTT.

The chain is built from TRBV7-8 and TRBJ2-2; D unresolved. The CDR3 is made up of 14 amino acids. Between the trimmed V and J ends, which lost 7 bases and 1 base, there was a span of 10 bases. The germline V gene has CDR1 SGHVS and CDR2 FQNEAQ. The CDR3, as DNA: TGTGCCAGCATCCAGAAGTGGAACACCGGGGAGCTGTTTTTT. As protein: CASIQKWNTGELFF.

V and J are TRBV7-9 and TRBJ2-7, with D maybe TRBD2 (5 bases). The germline gives CDR1 SEHNR, CDR2 FQNEAQ (reference sequence). The CDR3 is made up of 15 amino acids. V was pared by 5 bases and J by 6 bases, with 20 bases between. The CDR3 is CASSLLSGHGVEQYF. CDR3 nucleotide sequence: TGTGCCAGCAGCCTTCTCTCTGGGCACGGGGTCGAGCAGTACTTC.

This clonotype has a handful of counts. CDR3 region: CASSLEMAGPGNTIYF. CDR3 bases: TGTGCCAGCAGCTTAGAAATGGCGGGCCCTGGAAACACCATATATTTT. J is TRBJ1-3 and V is TRBV7-9; D unclear. The CDR3 loop spans 16 amino acids. Trimming pared 1 base from V and 2 bases from J, leaving 12 bases between. CDR1 and CDR2 from the germline V gene are SEHNR and FQNEAQ (reference sequence).

There are a few counts of this clonotype. The chain has TRBV12-3 or TRBV12-4 and TRBJ2-1; TRBD2 matches 11 bases. The CDR3 runs 14 residues. After removal of 2 bases from V and 10 bases from J, the junction contained 4 bases not matched to a gene. CDR3 nucleotides: TGTGCCAGCAGTTTAACTAGCGGGAGCATGGAGCAGTTCTTC. This translates into CASSLTSGSMEQFF.

This clonotype was picked up a small number of times. The chain carries TRBV14 and TRBJ1-1; 10 bases fit TRBD1. V trimming: 1 base; J trimming: 10 bases; junction bases outside the gene matches: 9. The CDR3 is 15 residues long. Looked up from germline, CDR1 is SGHDN and CDR2 is FVKESK. The DNA for the CDR3 is TGTGCCAGCAGCCAAGCCGGGACAGGGGTTTGGGGAGCTTTCTTT. Translated: CASSQAGTGVWGAFF. Variable domain in full (rest from reference TRBV14 and TRBJ1-1): EAGVTQFPSHSVIEKGQTVTLRCDPISGHDNLYWYRRVMGKEIKFLLHFVKESKQDESGMPNNRFLAERTGGTYSTLKVQPAELEDSGVYFCASSQAGTGVWGAFFGQGTRLTVV.

This chain links TRBV20-1 with TRBJ1-4; weak D call: TRBD1 (5 bases). The V gene lost 6 bases and the J gene lost 7 bases, with 12 bases spanning the gap. The CDR3 has 12 residues. From germline, CDR1 is DFQATT and CDR2 SNEGSKA (reference sequence). The CDR3 spells CSATDAGEKLFF. The CDR3 nucleotides read TGCAGTGCGACAGACGCGGGTGAAAAACTGTTTTTT.

This clonotype showed up just a few times. The chain links TRBV5-5 to TRBJ2-1; D is unresolved. Germline CDR1 reads SGHKS; CDR2 reads YYEKEE (reference sequence). CDR3 size: 15 residues. Trimming stripped 4 bases from V and 7 bases from J, with 18 bases between. CDR3 region: CASSDPTIQLNEQFF. The CDR3 region has the DNA TGTGCCAGCAGCGACCCGACCATACAGTTGAATGAGCAGTTCTTC.

This clonotype turned up a few times. The chain links TRBV20-1 to TRBJ2-3; tentative D call: TRBD1 (5 bases). Germline V CDR1 and CDR2: DFQATT, SNEGSKA (reference sequence). V lost 2 bases and J lost 2, with 8 bases in between. The CDR3 sequence is 13 residues long. Written as DNA, the CDR3 is TGCAGTGCTAGACAGGGTCCCACAGATACGCAGTATTTT. As protein: CSARQGPTDTQYF.

CDR3 in amino acids: CASSEGPLAYNEQFF. CDR3 DNA sequence: TGTGCCAGCAGTGAAGGCCCTCTGGCCTACAATGAGCAGTTCTTC. The chain has TRBV2 and TRBJ2-1; no definite D call. The ends were cut back, 1 base at V and 2 bases at J, with 9 bases in the middle. CDR1 and CDR2 from the germline V gene are SNHLY and FYNNEI. This CDR3 region has 15 residues.

The rearrangement joins TRBV12-3 or TRBV12-4 to TRBJ2-7; TRBD2 aligns across 7 bases. The CDR3 covers 14 residues. Unmatched junction bases numbered 4, after V lost 3 bases and J lost 2 bases. In nucleotides, the CDR3 is TGTGCCAGCAGTTTCTCTGCGGGAGCCTACGAGCAGTACTTC. Translating gives CASSFSAGAYEQYF.

This clonotype occurred a few times. This sequence joins TRBV12-3 or TRBV12-4 and TRBJ2-5; D unresolved. Trimming stripped 8 bases from V and 7 bases from J, with 17 bases between. The CDR3 consists of 13 residues. CDR3 nucleotide sequence: TGTGCCAGCGGGATCGATAACGCCGGGACCCAGTACTTC. It yields the protein CASGIDNAGTQYF.